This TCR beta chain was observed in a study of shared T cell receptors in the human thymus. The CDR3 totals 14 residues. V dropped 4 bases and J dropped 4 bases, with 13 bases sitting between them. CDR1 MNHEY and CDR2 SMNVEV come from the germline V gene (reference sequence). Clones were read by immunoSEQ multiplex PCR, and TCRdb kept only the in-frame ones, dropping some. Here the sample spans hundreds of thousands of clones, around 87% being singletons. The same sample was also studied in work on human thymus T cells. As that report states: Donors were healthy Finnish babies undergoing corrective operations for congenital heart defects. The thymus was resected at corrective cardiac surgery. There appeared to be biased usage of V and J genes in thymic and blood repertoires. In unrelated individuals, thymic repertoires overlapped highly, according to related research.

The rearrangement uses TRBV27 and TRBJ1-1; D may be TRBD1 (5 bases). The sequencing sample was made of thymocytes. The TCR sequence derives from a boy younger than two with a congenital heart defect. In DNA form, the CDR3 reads TGTGCCAGCAGTTGGGGCAGGGACTGCACTGAAGCTTTCTTT. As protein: CASSWGRDCTEAFF.